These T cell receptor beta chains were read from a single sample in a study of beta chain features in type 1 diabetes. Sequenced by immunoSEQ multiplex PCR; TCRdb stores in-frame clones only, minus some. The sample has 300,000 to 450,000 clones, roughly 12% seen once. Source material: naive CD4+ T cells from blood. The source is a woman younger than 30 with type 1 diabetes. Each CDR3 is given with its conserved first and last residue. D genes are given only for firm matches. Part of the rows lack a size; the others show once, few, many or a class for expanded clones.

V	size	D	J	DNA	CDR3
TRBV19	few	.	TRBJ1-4	TGTGCCAGTAGTACAGTAACAGGAATTCGGAATCGTGAAAAACTGTTTTTT	CASSTVTGIRNREKLFF
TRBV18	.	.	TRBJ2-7	TGTGCCAGCTCGCCAGGTTTGGCAGAACGCGAGCAGTACTTC	CASSPGLAEREQYF
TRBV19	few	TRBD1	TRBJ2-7	TGTGCCAGTAGTATGAGAACCGCCCCGGGACAGGCCTACGAGCAGTACTTC	CASSMRTAPGQAYEQYF
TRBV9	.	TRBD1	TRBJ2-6	TGTGCCAGCACCGACAGGGCTGGGGCCAACGTCCTGACTTTC	CASTDRAGANVLTF
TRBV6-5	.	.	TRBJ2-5	TGTGCCAGCAGTTCCGGGGGGACCCAGTACTTC	CASSSGGTQYF
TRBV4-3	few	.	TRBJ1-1	TGCGCCAGCAGCCCTTCAGCGATCATGAACACTGAAGCTTTCTTT	CASSPSAIMNTEAFF
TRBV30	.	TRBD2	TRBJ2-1	TGTGCCTGGAGTGGTGGGAGGGAATCCTACAATGAGCAGTTCTTC	CAWSGGRESYNEQFF
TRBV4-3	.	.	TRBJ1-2	TGCGCCAGCAGCCAAGACAACACTAACTATGGCTACACCTTC	CASSQDNTNYGYTF
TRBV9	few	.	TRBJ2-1	TGTGCCAGCAGCGTAGGAGTCCTAGGTGAGCAGTTCTTC	CASSVGVLGEQFF
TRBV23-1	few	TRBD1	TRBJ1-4	TGCGCCAGCAGTCAGGGGGGACAGGGGGCGATGGAAAAACTGTTTTTT	CASSQGGQGAMEKLFF
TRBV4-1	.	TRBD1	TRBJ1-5	TGCGCCAGCAGCCAACCTACGAGGGGGCTTGGGCAGCCCCAGCATTTT	CASSQPTRGLGQPQHF
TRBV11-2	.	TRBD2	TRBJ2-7	TGTGCCACCAAGCTTCCGGGAGGGGGGGGGAACGAGCAGTACTTC	CATKLPGGGGNEQYF
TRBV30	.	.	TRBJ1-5	TGTGCCTGGAGTGACATGAGCAATCAGCCCCAGCATTTT	CAWSDMSNQPQHF
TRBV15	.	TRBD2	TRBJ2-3	TGTGCCACCGCTAGCGGAGGTTCCACAGATACGCAGTATTTT	CATASGGSTDTQYF
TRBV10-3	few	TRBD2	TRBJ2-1	TGTGCCTCAACCCATAGCGGGAGGGCATTCCCCGGTGAGCAGTTCTTC	CASTHSGRAFPGEQFF
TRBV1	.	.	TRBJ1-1	TGCACCAGCAGCCAAATTGGACAGGGAGCTTTCTTT	CTSSQIGQGAFF